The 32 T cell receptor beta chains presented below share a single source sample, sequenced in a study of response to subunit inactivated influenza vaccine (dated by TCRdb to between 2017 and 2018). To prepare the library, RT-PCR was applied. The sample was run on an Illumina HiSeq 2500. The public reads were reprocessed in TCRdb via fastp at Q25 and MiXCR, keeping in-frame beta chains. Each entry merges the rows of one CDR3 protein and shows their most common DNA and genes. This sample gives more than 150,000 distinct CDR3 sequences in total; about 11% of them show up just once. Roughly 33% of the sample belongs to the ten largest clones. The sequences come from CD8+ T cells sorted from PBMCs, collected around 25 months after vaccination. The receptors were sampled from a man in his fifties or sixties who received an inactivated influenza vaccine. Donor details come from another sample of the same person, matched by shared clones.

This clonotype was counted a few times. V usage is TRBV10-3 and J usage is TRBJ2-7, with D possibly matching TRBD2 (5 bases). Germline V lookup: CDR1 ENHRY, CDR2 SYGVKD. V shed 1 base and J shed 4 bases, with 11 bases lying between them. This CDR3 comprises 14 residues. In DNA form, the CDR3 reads TGTGCCATCAGTGAGTTGAAAACGGGGTACGAGCAGTACTTC. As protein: CAISELKTGYEQYF.

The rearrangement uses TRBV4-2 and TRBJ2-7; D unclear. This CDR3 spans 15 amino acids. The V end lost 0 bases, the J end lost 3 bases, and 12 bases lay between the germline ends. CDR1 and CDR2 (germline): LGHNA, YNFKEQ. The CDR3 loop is CASSQEWANLYEQYF. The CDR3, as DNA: TGTGCCAGCAGCCAAGAGTGGGCCAACCTCTACGAGCAGTACTTC.

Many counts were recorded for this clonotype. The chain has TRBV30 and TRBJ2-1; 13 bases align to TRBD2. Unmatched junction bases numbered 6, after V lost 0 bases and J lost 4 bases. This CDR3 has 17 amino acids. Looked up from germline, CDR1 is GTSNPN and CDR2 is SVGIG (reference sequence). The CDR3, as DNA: TGTGCCTGGAGTGTAGGAGTACTAGCGGGGGGGTACAATGAGCAGTTCTTC. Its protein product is CAWSVGVLAGGYNEQFF.

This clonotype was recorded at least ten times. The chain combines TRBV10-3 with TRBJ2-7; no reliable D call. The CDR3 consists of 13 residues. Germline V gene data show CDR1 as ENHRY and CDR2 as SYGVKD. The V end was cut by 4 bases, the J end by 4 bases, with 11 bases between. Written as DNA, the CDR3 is TGTGCCATCAGTGGGGGATGGAGTTACGAGCAGTACTTC. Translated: CAISGGWSYEQYF.

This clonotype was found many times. The DNA for the CDR3 is TGCAGCGTTGAGGTGACAGGGTATTCCTACGAGCAGTACTTC. It codes for CSVEVTGYSYEQYF. This chain joins TRBV29-1 and TRBJ2-7; 7 nucleotides align to TRBD1. The germline CDR1 and CDR2 sequences are SQVTM and ANQGSEA. The CDR3 length is 14 residues. J was trimmed by 1 base and V by 3 bases; bases with no gene match: 6.

Written as DNA, the CDR3 is TGCGCCAGCAGCTTAGTCGGAAACACAGATACGCAGTATTTT. Protein product: CASSLVGNTDTQYF. The rearrangement joins TRBV5-1 to TRBJ2-3, with D uncertain. Trimming pared 2 bases from V and 2 bases from J, leaving 9 bases between. CDR1 SGHRS and CDR2 YFSETQ come from the germline V gene. The CDR3 is 14 amino acids.

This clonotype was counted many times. The CDR3 DNA follows: TGTGCCAGCAGGAATCCCAGGGGGCAAAGCCACGAGCAGTACTTC. This sequence encodes CASRNPRGQSHEQYF. The chain joins TRBV28 to TRBJ2-7, with 8 positions matching TRBD1. Germline trimming cut 6 bases from V and 5 bases from J; bases unmatched to any gene: 12. CDR3 length equals 15 residues. Germline V gene lookup returns CDR1 MDHEN and CDR2 SYDVKM.

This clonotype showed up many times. Here the CDR3 DNA reads TGTGCCAGCAGCCAAGAACCCCGCTCCTACAATGAGCAGTTCTTC. Translating gives CASSQEPRSYNEQFF. The chain combines TRBV14 with TRBJ2-1; D gene uncertain. V lost 0 bases to trimming and J lost 0 bases, with 6 bases between them. The germline CDR1 and CDR2 sequences are SGHDN and FVKESK. The CDR3 has 15 residues.

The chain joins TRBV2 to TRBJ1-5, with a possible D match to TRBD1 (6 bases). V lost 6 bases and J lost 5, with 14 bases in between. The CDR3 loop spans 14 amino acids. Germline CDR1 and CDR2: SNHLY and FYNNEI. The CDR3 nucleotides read TGTGCCAGCAGAGGCGACAGGTTAGATCAGCCCCAGCATTTT. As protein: CASRGDRLDQPQHF. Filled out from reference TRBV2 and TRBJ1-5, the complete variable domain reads EPEVTQTPSHQVTQMGQEVILRCVPISNHLYFYWYRQILGQKVEFLVSFYNNEISEKSEIFDDQFSVERPDGSNFTLKIRSTKLEDSAMYFCASRGDRLDQPQHFGDGTRLSIL.

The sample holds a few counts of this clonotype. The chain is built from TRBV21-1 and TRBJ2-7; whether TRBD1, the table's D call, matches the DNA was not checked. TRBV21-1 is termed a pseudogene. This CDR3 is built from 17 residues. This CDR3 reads CASSKDYETGNCYEQYF. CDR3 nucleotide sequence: TGTGCCAGCAGCAAAGATTACGAGACAGGGAATTGCTACGAGCAGTACTTC.

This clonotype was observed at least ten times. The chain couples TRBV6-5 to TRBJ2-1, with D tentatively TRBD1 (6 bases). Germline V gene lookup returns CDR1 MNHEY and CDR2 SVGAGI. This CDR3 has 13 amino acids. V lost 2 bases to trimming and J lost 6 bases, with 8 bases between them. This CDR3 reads CASSYRDTNEQFF. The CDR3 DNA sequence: TGTGCCAGCAGTTACAGGGACACCAATGAGCAGTTCTTC.

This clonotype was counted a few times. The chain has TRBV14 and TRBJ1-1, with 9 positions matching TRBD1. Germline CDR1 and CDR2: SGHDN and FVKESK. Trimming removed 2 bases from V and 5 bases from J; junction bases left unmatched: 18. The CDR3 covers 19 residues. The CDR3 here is CASSQLPALLGQGLTEAFF. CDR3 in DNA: TGTGCCAGCAGCCAATTACCGGCACTCCTGGGACAGGGCTTAACTGAAGCTTTCTTT.

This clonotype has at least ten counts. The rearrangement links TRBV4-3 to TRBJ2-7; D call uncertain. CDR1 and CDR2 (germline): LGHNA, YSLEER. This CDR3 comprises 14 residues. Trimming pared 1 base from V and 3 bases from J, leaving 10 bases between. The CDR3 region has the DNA TGCGCCAGCAGCCAAGCTGAAGGTGACTACGAGCAGTACTTC. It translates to CASSQAEGDYEQYF.

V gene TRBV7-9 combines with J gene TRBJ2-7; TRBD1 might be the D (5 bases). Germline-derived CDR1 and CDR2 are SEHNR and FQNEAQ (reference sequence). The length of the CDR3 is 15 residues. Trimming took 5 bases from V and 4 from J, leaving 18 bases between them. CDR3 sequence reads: CASSPYRHPVYEQYF. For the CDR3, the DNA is TGTGCCAGCAGCCCCTACAGGCATCCCGTTTACGAGCAGTACTTC.

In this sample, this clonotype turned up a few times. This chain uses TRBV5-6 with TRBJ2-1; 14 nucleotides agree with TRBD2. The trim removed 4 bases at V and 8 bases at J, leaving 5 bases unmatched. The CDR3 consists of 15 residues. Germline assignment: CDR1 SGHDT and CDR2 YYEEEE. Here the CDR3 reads CASSAGLAGDDEQFF. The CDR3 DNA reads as TGTGCCAGCAGCGCGGGACTAGCGGGAGACGATGAGCAGTTCTTC.

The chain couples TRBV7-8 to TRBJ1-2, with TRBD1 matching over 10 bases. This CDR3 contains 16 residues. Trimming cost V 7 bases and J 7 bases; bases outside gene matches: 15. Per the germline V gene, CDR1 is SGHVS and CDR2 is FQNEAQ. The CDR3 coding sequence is TGTGCCAGCACCCCCCGGACAGGGGGTGTTGGTGGTGGCTACACCTTC. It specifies CASTPRTGGVGGGYTF.

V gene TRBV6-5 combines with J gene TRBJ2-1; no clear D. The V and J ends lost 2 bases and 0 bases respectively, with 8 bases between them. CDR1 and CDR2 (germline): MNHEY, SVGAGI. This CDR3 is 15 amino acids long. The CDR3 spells CASSYRFSSYNEQFF. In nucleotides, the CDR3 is TGTGCCAGCAGTTACAGGTTTAGCTCCTACAATGAGCAGTTCTTC.

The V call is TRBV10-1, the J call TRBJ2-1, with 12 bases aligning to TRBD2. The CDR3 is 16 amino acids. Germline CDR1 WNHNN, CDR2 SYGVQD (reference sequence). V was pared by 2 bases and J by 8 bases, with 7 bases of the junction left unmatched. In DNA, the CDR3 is TGCGCCAGCAGTGAGACCACTAGCGGGGGGACGGATGAGCAGTTCTTC. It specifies CASSETTSGGTDEQFF.

This CDR3 is CASSHQGFANYGYTF. CDR3 nucleotide sequence: TGTGCCAGCAGCCATCAGGGTTTTGCTAACTATGGCTACACCTTC. This chain links TRBV4-2 with TRBJ1-2, with a weak D call TRBD1 (5 bases). V shed 3 bases and J shed 0 bases, with 11 bases lying between them. Per germline, CDR1 LGHNA and CDR2 YNFKEQ. This CDR3 spans 15 amino acids.

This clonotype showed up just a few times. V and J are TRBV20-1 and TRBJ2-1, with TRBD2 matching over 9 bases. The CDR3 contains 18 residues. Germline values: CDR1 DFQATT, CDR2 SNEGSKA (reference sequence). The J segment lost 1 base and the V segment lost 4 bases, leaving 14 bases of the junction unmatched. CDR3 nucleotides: TGCAGTGCTAAAGGTGGCCTAGCGGGGCAGAATTCCTACAATGAGCAGTTCTTC. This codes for CSAKGGLAGQNSYNEQFF.

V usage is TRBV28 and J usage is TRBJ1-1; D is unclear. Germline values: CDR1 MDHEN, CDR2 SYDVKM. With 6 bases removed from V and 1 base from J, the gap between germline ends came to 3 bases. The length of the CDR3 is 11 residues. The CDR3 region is CASRTNTEAFF. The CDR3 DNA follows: TGTGCCAGCAGAACGAACACTGAAGCTTTCTTT.

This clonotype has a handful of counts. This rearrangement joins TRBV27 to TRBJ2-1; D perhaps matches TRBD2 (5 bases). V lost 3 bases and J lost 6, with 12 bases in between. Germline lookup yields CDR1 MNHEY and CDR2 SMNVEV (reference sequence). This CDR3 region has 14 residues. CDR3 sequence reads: CASSLASLGNEQFF. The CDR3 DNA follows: TGTGCCAGCAGTTTGGCTAGCCTTGGCAATGAGCAGTTCTTC.

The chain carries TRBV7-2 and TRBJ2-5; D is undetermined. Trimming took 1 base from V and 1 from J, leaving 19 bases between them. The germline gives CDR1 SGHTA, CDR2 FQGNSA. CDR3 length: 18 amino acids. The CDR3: CASSLGQASPLFQETQYF. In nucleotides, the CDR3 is TGTGCCAGCAGCTTAGGGCAGGCTTCTCCCTTATTCCAAGAGACCCAGTACTTC.

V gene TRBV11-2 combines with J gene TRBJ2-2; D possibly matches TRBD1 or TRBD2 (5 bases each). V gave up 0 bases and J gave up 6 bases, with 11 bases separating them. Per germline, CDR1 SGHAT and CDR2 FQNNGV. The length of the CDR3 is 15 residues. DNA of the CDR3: TGTGCCAGCAGCTTAGATCTTGGGGGATCCGGGGAGCTGTTTTTT. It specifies CASSLDLGGSGELFF. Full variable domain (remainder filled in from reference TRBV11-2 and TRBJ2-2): EAGVAQSPRYKIIEKRQSVAFWCNPISGHATLYWYQQILGQGPKLLIQFQNNGVVDDSQLPKDRFSAERLKGVDSTLKIQPAKLEDSAVYLCASSLDLGGSGELFFGEGSRLTVL.

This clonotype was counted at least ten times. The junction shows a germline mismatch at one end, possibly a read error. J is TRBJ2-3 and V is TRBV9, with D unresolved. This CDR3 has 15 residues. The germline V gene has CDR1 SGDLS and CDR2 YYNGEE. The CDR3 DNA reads TGTGCCAGCAGTGTAGGCGGAGCTAGCACAGATACGCAGTATTTT. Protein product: CASSVGGASTDTQYF.

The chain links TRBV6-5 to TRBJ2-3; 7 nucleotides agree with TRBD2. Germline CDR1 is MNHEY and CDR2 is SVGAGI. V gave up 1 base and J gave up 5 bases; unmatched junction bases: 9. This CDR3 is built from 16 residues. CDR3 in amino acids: CASSYWGGKGIDTQYF. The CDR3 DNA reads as TGTGCCAGCAGTTACTGGGGGGGGAAGGGTATAGATACGCAGTATTTT.

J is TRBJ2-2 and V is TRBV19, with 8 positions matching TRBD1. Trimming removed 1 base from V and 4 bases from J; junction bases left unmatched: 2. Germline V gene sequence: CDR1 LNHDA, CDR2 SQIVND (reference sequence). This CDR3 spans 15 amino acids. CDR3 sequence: CASSIAGGGTGELFF. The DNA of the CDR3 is TGTGCCAGTAGTATAGCAGGGGGCGGCACCGGGGAGCTGTTTTTT.

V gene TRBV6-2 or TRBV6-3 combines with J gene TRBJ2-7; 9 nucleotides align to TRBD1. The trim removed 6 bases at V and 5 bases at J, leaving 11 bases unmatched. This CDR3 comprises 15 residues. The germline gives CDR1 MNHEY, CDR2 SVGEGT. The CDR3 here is CASRLYRGHQDEQYF. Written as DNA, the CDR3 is TGTGCCAGCAGATTATACAGGGGGCACCAGGACGAGCAGTACTTC.

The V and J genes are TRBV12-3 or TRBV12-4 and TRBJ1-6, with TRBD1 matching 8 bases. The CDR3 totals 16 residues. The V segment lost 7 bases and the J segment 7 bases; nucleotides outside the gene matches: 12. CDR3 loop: CASTYLVNRGNSPLHF. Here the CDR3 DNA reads TGTGCCAGCACGTATCTTGTAAACAGGGGGAATTCACCCCTCCACTTT.

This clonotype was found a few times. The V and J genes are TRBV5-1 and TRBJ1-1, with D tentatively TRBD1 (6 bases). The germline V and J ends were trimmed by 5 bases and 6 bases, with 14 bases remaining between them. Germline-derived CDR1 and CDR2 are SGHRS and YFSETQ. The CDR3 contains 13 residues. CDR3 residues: CASRMGGTSEAFF. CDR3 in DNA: TGCGCCAGCAGGATGGGGGGCACTTCTGAAGCTTTCTTT.

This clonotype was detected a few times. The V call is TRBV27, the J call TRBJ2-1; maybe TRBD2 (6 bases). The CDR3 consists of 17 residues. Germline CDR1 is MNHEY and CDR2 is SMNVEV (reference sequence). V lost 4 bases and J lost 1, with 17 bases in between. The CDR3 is CASSSPTSVSSYNEQFF. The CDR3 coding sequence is TGTGCCAGCAGTTCACCGACTAGTGTTTCATCCTACAATGAGCAGTTCTTC.

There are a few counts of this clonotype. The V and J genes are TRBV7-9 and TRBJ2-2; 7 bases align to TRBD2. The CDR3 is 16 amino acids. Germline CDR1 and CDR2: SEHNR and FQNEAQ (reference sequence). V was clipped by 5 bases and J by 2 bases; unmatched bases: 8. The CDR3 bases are TGTGCCAGCAGCGGTACCGGGACTACAAACACCGGGGAGCTGTTTTTT. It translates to CASSGTGTTNTGELFF.